The rows below give T cell receptor beta chains drawn from one sample of a study of cytomegalovirus exposure and HLA in healthy donors. The protocol was immunoSEQ multiplex PCR, while the TCRdb copy is restricted to in-frame clones and leaves out a portion. This sample has some 98,000 clones, with around 70% found just once. The sequenced material came from PBMCs. These receptors were collected from a man aged 50 or older in good health and CMV-seronegative. Both conserved end residues are part of each CDR3. Each record gives: clone size, J gene, V gene, D gene, CDR3 protein, CDR3 DNA. D genes are given only for firm matches. Some rows mark clone size as missing; the rest say once, few, many or name a class of expanded clone.

size: -; J: TRBJ1-1; V: TRBV6-6; D: TRBD1; CDR3: CASSLGQGTTEAFF; DNA: TGTGCCAGCAGCTTGGGACAGGGAACCACTGAAGCTTTCTTT
size: -; J: TRBJ2-7; V: TRBV27; D: TRBD1; CDR3: CASRGQGWYEQYF; DNA: TGTGCCAGCAGGGGACAGGGTTGGTACGAGCAGTACTTC
size: -; J: TRBJ1-5; V: TRBV9; D: TRBD1; CDR3: CASSAGQGVGQPQHF; DNA: TGTGCCAGCAGCGCCGGACAGGGGGTAGGTCAGCCCCAGCATTTT
size: few; J: TRBJ1-2; V: TRBV30; D: -; CDR3: CAWSVNAGVNYGYTF; DNA: TGTGCCTGGAGTGTAAATGCGGGGGTTAACTATGGCTACACCTTC
size: -; J: TRBJ1-1; V: TRBV7-6; D: -; CDR3: CASSQGGTEAFF; DNA: TGTGCCAGCAGCCAAGGGGGCACTGAAGCTTTCTTT
size: -; J: TRBJ2-7; V: TRBV6-1; D: TRBD2; CDR3: CASTPTSWGGYEQYF; DNA: TGTGCCAGCACCCCTACCTCGTGGGGGGGCTACGAGCAGTACTTC
size: -; J: TRBJ2-7; V: TRBV28; D: -; CDR3: CASSQKTSNGFEQYF; DNA: TGTGCCAGCAGCCAAAAGACTAGTAACGGTTTCGAGCAGTACTTC
size: once; J: TRBJ2-1; V: TRBV19; D: -; CDR3: CASSPRVSGYNEQFF; DNA: TGTGCCAGTAGTCCCCGGGTTAGCGGATACAATGAGCAGTTCTTC
size: -; J: TRBJ1-2; V: TRBV4-3; D: TRBD1; CDR3: CASSQDRGVIGYTF; DNA: TGCGCCAGCAGCCAAGACAGGGGGGTTATTGGCTACACCTTC
size: few; J: TRBJ1-5; V: TRBV19; D: TRBD1; CDR3: CASSVTGQGDQPQHF; DNA: TGTGCCAGTAGTGTCACCGGACAGGGGGATCAGCCCCAGCATTTT
size: -; J: TRBJ2-7; V: TRBV29-1; D: -; CDR3: CSVAEGGRRGYEQYF; DNA: TGCAGCGTTGCCGAAGGTGGGCGAAGGGGCTACGAGCAGTACTTC
size: -; J: TRBJ2-3; V: TRBV7-2; D: -; CDR3: CASSPGGPLDTQYF; DNA: TGTGCCAGCAGCCCCGGGGGGCCCCTAGATACGCAGTATTTT
size: -; J: TRBJ1-1; V: TRBV20-1; D: -; CDR3: CSATVNTEAFF; DNA: TGCAGTGCGACAGTGAACACTGAAGCTTTCTTT
size: few; J: TRBJ2-5; V: TRBV5-1; D: -; CDR3: CASSLGTAQETQYF; DNA: TGCGCCAGCAGCCTTGGGACTGCTCAAGAGACCCAGTACTTC
size: -; J: TRBJ2-7; V: TRBV9; D: TRBD1; CDR3: CASSVEGTGVYEQYF; DNA: TGTGCCAGCAGCGTAGAGGGGACAGGGGTCTACGAGCAGTACTTC
size: -; J: TRBJ1-1; V: TRBV7-2; D: -; CDR3: CASTRGGVETEAFF; DNA: TGTGCCAGCACCCGGGGCGGGGTTGAGACTGAAGCTTTCTTT
size: -; J: TRBJ2-7; V: TRBV7-2; D: -; CDR3: CASSLAPHGAYEQYF; DNA: TGTGCCAGCAGCTTAGCTCCCCACGGAGCCTACGAGCAGTACTTC
size: few; J: TRBJ2-1; V: TRBV30; D: TRBD2; CDR3: CAWSVPLGLAGPINEQFF; DNA: TGTGCCTGGAGTGTACCCCTGGGGCTAGCGGGTCCGATCAATGAGCAGTTCTTC
size: -; J: TRBJ2-5; V: TRBV5-1; D: TRBD2; CDR3: CASSASGEIQETQYF; DNA: TGCGCCAGCAGCGCCAGCGGGGAGATCCAAGAGACCCAGTACTTC
size: few; J: TRBJ1-4; V: TRBV5-6; D: TRBD1; CDR3: CASSKDREGKLFF; DNA: TGTGCCAGCAGCAAGGACAGGGAAGGAAAACTGTTTTTT
size: -; J: TRBJ1-5; V: TRBV7-2; D: TRBD1; CDR3: CASSWRGRGSNQPQHF; DNA: TGTGCCAGCAGCTGGAGGGGGCGGGGTAGCAATCAGCCCCAGCATTTT
size: few; J: TRBJ2-5; V: TRBV5-1; D: TRBD1; CDR3: CASSLGGTGAKETQYF; DNA: TGCGCCAGCAGCTTGGGTGGGACAGGGGCAAAAGAGACCCAGTACTTC
size: -; J: TRBJ1-1; V: TRBV18; D: TRBD1; CDR3: CASSQRDRGAATEAFF; DNA: TGTGCCAGCTCACAACGGGACAGGGGGGCGGCCACTGAAGCTTTCTTT
size: -; J: TRBJ1-1; V: TRBV7-6; D: -; CDR3: CASSSRRQLNTEAFF; DNA: TGTGCCAGCAGCTCGAGAAGACAGCTGAACACTGAAGCTTTCTTT
size: few; J: TRBJ1-1; V: TRBV28; D: -; CDR3: CASSADLGAYGTEAFF; DNA: TGTGCCAGCAGTGCCGACCTTGGGGCGTATGGGACTGAAGCTTTCTTT
size: -; J: TRBJ1-6; V: TRBV4-1; D: -; CDR3: CASSQARRVDPLHF; DNA: TGCGCCAGCAGCCAAGCCCGCAGGGTTGATCCCCTCCACTTT
size: -; J: TRBJ1-1; V: TRBV7-2; D: -; CDR3: CASSLMGAGTEAFF; DNA: TGTGCCAGCAGCTTAATGGGGGCAGGGACTGAAGCTTTCTTT
size: -; J: TRBJ2-1; V: TRBV5-4; D: TRBD2; CDR3: CASSWGTSGGGKQFF; DNA: TGTGCCAGCAGCTGGGGGACTAGCGGGGGGGGGAAGCAGTTCTTC
size: -; J: TRBJ1-5; V: TRBV7-9; D: TRBD1; CDR3: CASSPSGTTGGQPQHF; DNA: TGTGCCAGCAGCCCCTCCGGGACAACAGGGGGTCAGCCCCAGCATTTT
size: -; J: TRBJ1-4; V: TRBV5-8; D: -; CDR3: CASSVTGVANEKLFF; DNA: TGTGCCAGCAGCGTAACAGGCGTCGCTAATGAAAAACTGTTTTTT
size: -; J: TRBJ2-7; V: TRBV23-1; D: -; CDR3: CASSQSTDRSFSYEQYF; DNA: TGCGCCAGCAGTCAATCGACGGACAGATCTTTCTCCTACGAGCAGTACTTC
size: -; J: TRBJ1-4; V: TRBV7-9; D: TRBD1; CDR3: CASSLADRGEKLFF; DNA: TGTGCCAGCAGCTTAGCTGACAGGGGTGAAAAACTGTTTTTT
size: few; J: TRBJ2-3; V: TRBV6-5; D: -; CDR3: CASSLLQTRTDTQYF; DNA: TGTGCCAGCAGTCTCCTCCAGACACGTACAGATACGCAGTATTTT
size: -; J: TRBJ2-7; V: TRBV6-5; D: -; CDR3: CASRDTTLTYEQYF; DNA: TGTGCCAGCAGAGATACGACACTGACCTACGAGCAGTACTTC
size: -; J: TRBJ1-2; V: TRBV6-5; D: -; CDR3: CASSGAPVYGYTF; DNA: TGTGCCAGCAGTGGGGCCCCAGTATATGGCTACACCTTC
size: -; J: TRBJ2-7; V: TRBV5-1; D: TRBD2; CDR3: CASSLEAGGMTYEQYF; DNA: TGCGCCAGCAGCTTGGAGGCGGGAGGGATGACCTACGAGCAGTACTTC
size: -; J: TRBJ2-5; V: TRBV27; D: -; CDR3: CASSLYGLKETQYF; DNA: TGTGCCAGCAGTTTATACGGGTTAAAAGAGACCCAGTACTTC
size: few; J: TRBJ2-2; V: TRBV7-9; D: TRBD1; CDR3: CAGGSTSGGASNTGELFF; DNA: TGTGCCGGGGGATCCACGTCAGGGGGCGCCTCGAACACCGGGGAGCTGTTTTTT
size: large; J: TRBJ1-1; V: TRBV6-5; D: -; CDR3: CASSKQGMNTEAFF; DNA: TGTGCCAGCAGTAAACAGGGCATGAACACTGAAGCTTTCTTT
size: -; J: TRBJ1-5; V: TRBV28; D: TRBD1; CDR3: CASSPGTGTGQPQHF; DNA: TGTGCCAGCAGTCCGGGGACAGGGACCGGCCAGCCCCAGCATTTT
size: many; J: TRBJ1-6; V: TRBV6-1; D: TRBD1; CDR3: CASTRQGPYNSPLHF; DNA: TGTGCCAGCACAAGACAGGGCCCCTATAATTCACCCCTCCACTTT
size: -; J: TRBJ1-1; V: TRBV2; D: -; CDR3: CASIQNRPNTEAFF; DNA: TGTGCCAGTATCCAAAACAGGCCGAACACTGAAGCTTTCTTT